Listed below are T cell receptor beta chains from one sample, sequenced in a study of control samples from healthy donors and cancer patients. This table comes from immunoSEQ multiplex PCR, and its TCRdb copy is limited to in-frame clones, with some not included. The data contain 150,000 to 200,000 clones, 91% of them singletons. The sample consisted of blood. The source of these receptors is a woman aged 25 to 39 in good health. Both conserved end residues are trimmed from each CDR3. Fields, in order: J gene, V gene, CDR3 protein.

J: TRBJ2-1; V: TRBV6-5; CDR3: ASSRLAGGVNEQF
J: TRBJ1-3; V: TRBV7-8; CDR3: ASSLGDSGNTIY
J: TRBJ2-7; V: TRBV14; CDR3: ASSQVYKVYEQY
J: TRBJ2-3; V: TRBV11-3; CDR3: ASSEGTDTQY
J: TRBJ1-5; V: TRBV30; CDR3: AWRRDSYSNQPQH
J: TRBJ2-1; V: TRBV11-2; CDR3: ASSPTRNSYNEQF
J: TRBJ2-5; V: TRBV9; CDR3: ASSVAVGQETQY
J: TRBJ1-2; V: TRBV28; CDR3: ASSLDAGYGYT
J: TRBJ1-4; V: TRBV3-1/TRBV3-2; CDR3: ASSQGPGTGEEKLF
J: TRBJ1-4; V: TRBV6-5; CDR3: ASSWGRGEKLF
J: TRBJ2-1; V: TRBV5-1; CDR3: ASSLGLYNEQF